A few counts support the clone carrying this TCR beta chain. Its specificity is not known. The library protocol tagged each TCR cDNA with a unique molecular identifier. Via MiXCR, TCRdb re-called the 5' RACE reads, giving one row per CDR3 protein. The sample has tens of thousands of distinct CDR3 sequences, roughly 15% seen once. Time point here: sample taken at primary tumor resection. Extraction of whole RNA from tumor, nontumor lung or frozen PBMC preceded unsorted sequencing. There were roughly 72 donors, all of them untreated patients with early-stage non-small cell lung cancer. This specimen belongs to a study of spatial heterogeneity in lung cancer. Study details: Across the raw uncorrected reads, a unique TCR and UMI combination was observed, on average, more than ten times. Study outcomes and limitations: At resection, ubiquitous expanded tumor TCRs appeared in blood more than at follow-up.

This CDR3 contains 13 residues. The ends were cut back, 4 bases at V and 3 bases at J, with 9 bases in the middle. The sequence came from a male donor with early-stage non-small cell lung cancer. Specimen: PBMCs, collected at surgery. V usage is TRBV12-3 or TRBV12-4 and J usage is TRBJ1-1; D is uncertain. The CDR3 loop reads CASSSLLDTEAFF. The CDR3 DNA is TGTGCCAGCAGTTCATTACTGGACACTGAAGCTTTCTTT.